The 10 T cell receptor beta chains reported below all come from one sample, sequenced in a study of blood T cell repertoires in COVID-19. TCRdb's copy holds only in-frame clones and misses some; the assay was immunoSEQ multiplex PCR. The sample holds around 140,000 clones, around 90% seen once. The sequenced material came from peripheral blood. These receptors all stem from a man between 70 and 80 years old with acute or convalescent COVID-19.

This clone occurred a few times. The CDR3 nucleotides are TGTGCCAGCAGTCGAACAGGGCCCTGGGAGCAGTACTTC. Its translation: CASSRTGPWEQYF. The gene calls are TRBV3-1 (or the pseudogene TRBV3-2) and TRBJ2-7; possibly TRBD1 for D (6 bases). The CDR3 runs 13 residues. From germline, CDR1 is LGHDT and CDR2 YNNKEL (reference sequence). Trimming left V 6 bases short and J 7 bases short, with 16 bases between.

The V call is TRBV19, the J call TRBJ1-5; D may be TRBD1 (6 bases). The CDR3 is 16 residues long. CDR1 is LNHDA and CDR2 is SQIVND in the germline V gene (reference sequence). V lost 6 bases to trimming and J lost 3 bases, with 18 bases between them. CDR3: CASSTDPGVHNQPQHF. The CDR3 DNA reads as TGTGCCAGTAGCACAGATCCAGGGGTCCACAATCAGCCCCAGCATTTT.

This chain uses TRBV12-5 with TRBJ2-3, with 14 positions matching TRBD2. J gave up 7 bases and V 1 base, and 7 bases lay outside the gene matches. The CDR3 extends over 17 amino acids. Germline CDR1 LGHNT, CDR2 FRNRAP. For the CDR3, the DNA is TGTGCTAGTGGTTTGGGACTAGCGGGAGGGGACCCGAATACGCAGTATTTT. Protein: CASGLGLAGGDPNTQYF.

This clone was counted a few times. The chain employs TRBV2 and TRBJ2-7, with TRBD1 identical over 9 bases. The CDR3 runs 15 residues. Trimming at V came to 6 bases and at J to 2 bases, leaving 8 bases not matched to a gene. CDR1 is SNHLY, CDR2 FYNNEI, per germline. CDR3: CASSSTDRGTYEQYF. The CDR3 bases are TGTGCCAGCAGCTCTACAGACAGGGGGACCTACGAGCAGTACTTC. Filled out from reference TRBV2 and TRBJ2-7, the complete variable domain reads EPEVTQTPSHQVTQMGQEVILRCVPISNHLYFYWYRQILGQKVEFLVSFYNNEISEKSEIFDDQFSVERPDGSNFTLKIRSTKLEDSAMYFCASSSTDRGTYEQYFGPGTRLTVT.

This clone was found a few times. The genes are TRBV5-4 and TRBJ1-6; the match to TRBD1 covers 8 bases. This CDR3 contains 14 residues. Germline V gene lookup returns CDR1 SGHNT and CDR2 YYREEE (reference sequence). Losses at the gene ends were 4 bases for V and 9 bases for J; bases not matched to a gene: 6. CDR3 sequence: CASSGQGVGSPLHF. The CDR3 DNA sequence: TGTGCCAGCAGCGGACAGGGCGTTGGTTCACCCCTCCACTTT.

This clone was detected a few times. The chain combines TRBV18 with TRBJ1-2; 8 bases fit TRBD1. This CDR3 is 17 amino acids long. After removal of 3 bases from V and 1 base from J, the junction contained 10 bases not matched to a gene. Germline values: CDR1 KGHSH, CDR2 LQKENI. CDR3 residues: CASSPTATGEINYGYTF. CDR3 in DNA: TGTGCCAGCTCACCGACCGCGACAGGGGAAATTAACTATGGCTACACCTTC.

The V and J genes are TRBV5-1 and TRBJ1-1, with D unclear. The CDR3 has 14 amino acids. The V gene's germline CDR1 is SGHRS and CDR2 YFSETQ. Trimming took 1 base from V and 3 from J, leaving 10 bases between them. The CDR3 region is CASSLRGRYTEAFF. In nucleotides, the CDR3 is TGCGCCAGCAGCTTGCGGGGTCGATACACTGAAGCTTTCTTT.

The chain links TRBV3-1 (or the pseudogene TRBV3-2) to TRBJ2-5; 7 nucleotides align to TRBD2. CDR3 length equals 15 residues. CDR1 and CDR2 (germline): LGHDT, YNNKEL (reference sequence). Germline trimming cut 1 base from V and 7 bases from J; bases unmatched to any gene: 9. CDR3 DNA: TGTGCCAGCAGCCAAGGAAGTCCAGGCGGGGGGACCCAGTACTTC. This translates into CASSQGSPGGGTQYF.

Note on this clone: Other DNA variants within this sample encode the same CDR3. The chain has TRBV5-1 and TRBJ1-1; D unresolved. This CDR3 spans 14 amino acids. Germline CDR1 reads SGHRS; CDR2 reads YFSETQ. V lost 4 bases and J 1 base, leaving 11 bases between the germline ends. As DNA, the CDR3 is TGCGCCAGCAGCCCGGAGGCAGGGAACACTGAAGCTTTCTTT. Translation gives CASSPEAGNTEAFF.

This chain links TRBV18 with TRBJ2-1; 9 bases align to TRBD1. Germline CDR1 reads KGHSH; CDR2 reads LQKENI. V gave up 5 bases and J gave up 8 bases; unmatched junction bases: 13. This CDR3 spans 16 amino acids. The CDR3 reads CASSTGGDRVFDEQFF. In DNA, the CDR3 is TGTGCCAGCTCAACCGGAGGGGACAGGGTATTCGATGAGCAGTTCTTC.